This T cell receptor (beta chain) appears in the sequencing data of a study of blood T cell repertoires in COVID-19. Study-level background: Donors in the United States, Italy and Spain gave samples during acute or convalescent COVID-19.

Germline CDR1 and CDR2: SQVTM and ANQGSEA. This CDR3 has 15 residues. V was pared by 4 bases and J by 0 bases, with 0 bases of the junction left unmatched. Here immunoSEQ multiplex PCR was the method, and the copy in TCRdb shows in-frame clones only, minus some. Among 350,000 to 450,000 clones, 89% were seen once, and the ten largest hold more than 0.95%. This chain joins TRBV29-1 and TRBJ2-2; 12 nucleotides match TRBD2. What was sequenced was peripheral blood. This TCR came from a middle-aged man with acute or convalescent COVID-19. CDR3 region: CSVGLAGANTGELFF. CDR3 bases: TGCAGCGTTGGACTAGCGGGAGCGAACACCGGGGAGCTGTTTTTT.